This T cell receptor (beta chain) was found in a study of a mutant IDH1 vaccine in newly diagnosed glioma. At the level of the study: Patients' prior therapy spanned radiotherapy, temozolomide, or both; most underwent both. Study observations and caveats: Immune responses induced by the vaccine were seen in 93.3% of patients, spanning multiple MHC alleles.

TCRdb's table, derived via immunoSEQ multiplex PCR, lists solely in-frame clones and lacks some. The repertoire has about 56,000 clones, less than 90% of them found once; the top ten carry 1.5% to 2%. Time point: week 35, safety follow-up. In every dose of vaccine, 300 ug of mutant IDH1 20-mer peptide was given alongside topical imiquimod. Germline CDR1 LNHDA, CDR2 SQIVND (reference sequence). With V trimmed by 5 bases and J by 4 bases, 3 bases remained unmatched. The CDR3 loop spans 13 amino acids. As regards this clone: The antigen is undetermined.

The chain employs TRBV19 and TRBJ1-1, with 8 bases aligning to TRBD1. The TCR sequence derives from a man in his forties or fifties with glioma. The sequenced sample was PBMCs, obtained from a glioma patient whose treatment included an IDH1 peptide vaccine. CDR3 amino acids: CASSFGQGTEAFF. The CDR3 DNA follows: TGTGCCAGTAGTTTTGGACAGGGCACTGAAGCTTTCTTT.